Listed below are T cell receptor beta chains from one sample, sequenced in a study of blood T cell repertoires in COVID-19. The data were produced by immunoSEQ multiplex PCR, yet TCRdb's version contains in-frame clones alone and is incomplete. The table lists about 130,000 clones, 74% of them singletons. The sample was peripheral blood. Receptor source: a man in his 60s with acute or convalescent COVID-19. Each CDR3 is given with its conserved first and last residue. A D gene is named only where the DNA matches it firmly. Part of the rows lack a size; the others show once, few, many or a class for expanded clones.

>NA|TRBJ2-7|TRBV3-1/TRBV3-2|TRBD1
TGTGCCAGCATCGGGACAGGGAGACACGAGCAGTACTTC
CASIGTGRHEQYF
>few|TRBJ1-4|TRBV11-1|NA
TGTGCCAGCAGCTTGGGCCCGGGGAAGGAAAAACTGTTTTTT
CASSLGPGKEKLFF
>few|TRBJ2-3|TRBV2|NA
TGTGCCAGCTTAAGGGAGAGCACAGATACGCAGTATTTT
CASLRESTDTQYF
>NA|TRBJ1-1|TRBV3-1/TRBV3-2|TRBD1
TGTGCCAGCAGCCATGGAAGGGACAGGGCTCCTTTCTTT
CASSHGRDRAPFF
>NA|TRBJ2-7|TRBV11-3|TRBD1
TGTGCCAGCAGCCAGGGGGACAGGGGCTACGAGCAGTACTTC
CASSQGDRGYEQYF
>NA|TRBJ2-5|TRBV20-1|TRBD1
TGCAGTGCTAGTGGCCGTCGACAGGGACAAGAGACCCAGTACTTC
CSASGRRQGQETQYF
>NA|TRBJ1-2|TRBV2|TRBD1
TGTGCCAGCAGTCAAGGGACAGGGTTGAACTATGGCTACACCTTC
CASSQGTGLNYGYTF
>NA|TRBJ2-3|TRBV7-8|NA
TGTGCCAGCAGCTTAGAAATCCCAGGGGATAGGTATTTT
CASSLEIPGDRYF
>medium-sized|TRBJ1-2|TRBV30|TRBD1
TGTGCCGCGGGACAGGGGGGCTACACCTTC
CAAGQGGYTF
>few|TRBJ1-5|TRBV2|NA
TGTGCCAGCAGGGGTAGACAGATCAATCAGCCCCAGCATTTT
CASRGRQINQPQHF